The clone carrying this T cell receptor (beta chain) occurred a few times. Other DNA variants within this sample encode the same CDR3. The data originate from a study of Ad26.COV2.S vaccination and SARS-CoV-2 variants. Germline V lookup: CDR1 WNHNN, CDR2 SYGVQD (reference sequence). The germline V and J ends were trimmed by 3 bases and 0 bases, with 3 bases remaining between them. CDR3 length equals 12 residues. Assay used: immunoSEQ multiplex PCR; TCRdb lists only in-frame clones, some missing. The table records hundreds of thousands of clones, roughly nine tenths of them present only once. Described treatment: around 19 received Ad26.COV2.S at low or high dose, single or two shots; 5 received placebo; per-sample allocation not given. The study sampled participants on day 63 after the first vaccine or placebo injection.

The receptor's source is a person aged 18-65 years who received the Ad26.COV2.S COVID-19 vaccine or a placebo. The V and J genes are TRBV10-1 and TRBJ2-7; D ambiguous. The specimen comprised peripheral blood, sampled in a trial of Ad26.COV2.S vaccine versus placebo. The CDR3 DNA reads TGCGCCAGCAGTGACCTCTCCTACGAGCAGTACTTC. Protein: CASSDLSYEQYF.